This T cell receptor (beta chain) was obtained from a study of blood T cell repertoires in COVID-19. Study at large: Acute and convalescent COVID-19 specimens originated in the United States, Italy and Spain.

Sequencing used immunoSEQ multiplex PCR; TCRdb keeps in-frame clones, though not all of them. Here the sample spans some 110,000 clones, about 74% being singletons. The CDR3 extends over 13 amino acids. Germline V CDR1 and CDR2: GTSNPN, SVGIG (reference sequence). Trimming removed 0 bases from V and 3 bases from J; junction bases left unmatched: 0. The chain recombines TRBV30 with TRBJ1-2, with 8 bases fitting TRBD1. Sequenced input: peripheral blood. This TCR came from an older man with COVID-19, enrolled during active disease. The CDR3 DNA reads as TGTGCCTGGAGTGTACAGGGGGACTATGGCTACACCTTC. It is translated as CAWSVQGDYGYTF.